This TCR beta chain was recovered during a study of regulatory T cells in long-lasting Graves disease. Time point: persistent/refractory GD, antithyroid drugs over 5 years with positive TRAb. Extracted RNA from PBMCs served as the source of the TCR library. This clonotype was detected ten times or more. V lost 7 bases to trimming and J lost 4 bases, with 11 bases between them. Germline V lookup: CDR1 MNHNS, CDR2 SASEGT. This CDR3 is built from 12 residues. TCR beta libraries were built with iRepertoire HTBI primers and Arm-PCR of CDR3 regions. One entry per CDR3 protein, called by TCRdb with MiXCR from the multiplex PCR reads. The sample lists around 430,000 distinct CDR3 sequences, around a fifth occurring once.

This sample comprised peripheral blood mononuclear cells (PBMCs), obtained when the disease was refractory, from a patient treated with antithyroid drugs. The receptor comes from a female donor with Graves disease. This chain uses TRBV6-1 with TRBJ2-7; D remains unclear. CDR3 DNA: TGTGCCAGCATTGGGGTTGGGTACGAGCAGTACTTC. Its translation: CASIGVGYEQYF.